A single sample gave rise to the 4 T cell receptor beta chains below, sequenced in a study of CXCR3-negative and CXCR3-positive naive CD8 T cells. The antigens of these receptors remain unknown. Overall study results and limits: Researchers report that CXCR3-positive naive cells carry more hydrophobic TRB CDR3s than CXCR3-negative naive cells.

The libraries of TRB cDNA were constructed through 5' RACE using UMI labels. TCRdb derives one entry per CDR3 protein from the 5' RACE reads, leaving out DNA. This sample's table has around 88,000 distinct CDR3 sequences. Source material: naive CXCR3+ CD8+ T cells from blood. Subset of the sample: CD45RO-CCR7+CD27+CD95- naive CD8+ T cells expressing CXCR3 (TNR3+). Every receptor here comes from a human donor in good health. Some clones in this sample may be carry-over from other donors' samples.

This chain connects TRBV7-9 to TRBJ2-7. The germline gives CDR1 SEHNR, CDR2 FQNEAQ (reference sequence). CDR3 length equals 12 residues. The chain's CDR3 is CASSLVRDEQYF.

This rearrangement joins TRBV7-9 to TRBJ2-1; TCRdb outputs TRBD1, but without DNA this stays unchecked. CDR1 is SEHNR and CDR2 is FQNEAQ in the germline V gene (reference sequence). The CDR3 covers 19 residues. The CDR3 spells CASSPTGHRGDPEANEQFF.

The CDR3 sequence: CASSNMPGLDNEQFF. The V and J genes are TRBV21-1 and TRBJ2-1. TRBV21-1 is flagged as a pseudogene. The CDR3 is 15 amino acids.

The rearrangement joins TRBV21-1 to TRBJ1-2. TRBV21-1 is a listed pseudogene. The CDR3 consists of 16 residues. This CDR3 is CASSKALSWGYYGYTF.